This T cell receptor (beta chain) was found in a study of blood T cells in healthy people across ages (dated by TCRdb to 2013 to 2016). Turning to the overall study: In model experiments, template switching captured roughly one uniquely barcoded TCR beta cDNA molecule for every two T cells. To track age-related changes in TCR beta repertoire diversity, the study relied on deep sequencing normalized with unique cDNA molecular identifiers. Donors were grouped into four age groups: young (average approximately 16 years), middle-aged (about 40), aged (62) and long-lived (around 80). The study analyzed two additional independent replicas of 1 million unique cDNA reads from the same blood draw for two donors, one aged 18 to 30 and one aged 80 or older. To avoid experimental bias, donors of different ages were distributed randomly across sequencing lanes.

CDR1 and CDR2 are read off the germline V gene as LGHNA and YSLEER. From the cysteine through the phenylalanine, the CDR3 covers 15 amino acids. Only the CDR3 region is kept as DNA, spanning 45 bases read in frame from base 1. This clonotype was detected a few times. It has no known antigen specificity. One end of the junction varies from germline; a read error may be responsible. Libraries were prepared through 5' RACE. Reads for this sample came from an Illumina HiSeq 2500. A second PCR of about 6 to 11 cycles was performed with a sample-barcoded 5' primer and a J-beta primer mix. A template-switch 5' adaptor carrying 12 random nucleotides introduced a unique molecular identifier onto each TCR beta cDNA molecule. Each sample yielded at least 2.5 million CDR3-containing paired-end reads. The Mint cDNA synthesis kit, primed by a TRBC-specific oligonucleotide, was used to synthesize first-strand cDNA from all RNA. Following uracil-DNA glycosylase treatment, a first 18-cycle PCR with universal primers M1SS and BC2_uni_R was performed on all cDNA. As for how the authors treated the data: Each sample was normalized by randomly selecting 1 million high-quality reads, each carrying a distinct molecular identifier. Reads with shared molecular identifiers were discarded instead of being binned into consensus sequences. CDR3 identification, clonotype clustering and error correction used MiTCR with a Q25 quality threshold and the strictest error-elimination algorithm. A nonparametric unseen species model using Euler transformation provided a lower-bound estimate of total TCR beta diversity. The public reads were quality trimmed at Q25 with fastp and then assembled into clones with MiXCR by TCRdb, keeping productive beta chains. Rows are unified per CDR3 protein, each entry keeping the most common DNA and genes. TCRdb's processing, not the authors', yielded these V and J calls. Across this sample there are approximately 1.5 million distinct CDR3 sequences, with roughly two fifths seen only once. The ten biggest clones cover more than 4% of the sample.

Systemically healthy Caucasian individuals from Russia, some 36 in total and aged roughly 6 to 90 years, were included as donors. About 9.6 milliliters of peripheral blood were collected from each donor into EDTA-treated Vacutainer tubes. Ficoll-Paque density-gradient centrifugation was used to isolate PBMCs, with at least 7 million per sample. Trizol reagent was used to extract total RNA from the PBMCs, yielding at least 6 micrograms per sample. For every donor, an aliquot of PBMCs went through flow cytometry to measure the percentages of naive CD45RAhigh/CD27high T cells. Findings and caveats that apply to the study as a whole: The percentage of naive T cells measured by flow cytometry correlated strongly with observed TCR beta diversity. Conclusive comparison of naive and antigen-experienced compartments was prevented by the profiling of bulk unsorted PBMCs. The long-lived group showed more naive CD4+ T cells, fewer expanded clones and increased TCR diversity than the aged group, suggesting age selection. Because the CMV infection status of the donors was unknown, age-related changes in expanded clonotypes may potentially have been confounded. Estimates of total diversity from one million sequenced T cells were regarded as lower bounds and underestimates. Observed TCR beta diversity per million T cells fell roughly linearly with age, and a significant reduction was already apparent by age about 36.

This TCR was sampled from a woman aged 18-35 years in good health. Sequencing was carried out using blood. The chain was built from TRBV4-3 and TRBJ2-1; a tentative D match to TRBD1 spans 6 bases. The CDR3 has the sequence CASSQLTGTYNEQFF. The DNA sequence reads TGTGCCAGCAGCCAACTGACAGGCACCTACAATGAGCAGTTCTTC.